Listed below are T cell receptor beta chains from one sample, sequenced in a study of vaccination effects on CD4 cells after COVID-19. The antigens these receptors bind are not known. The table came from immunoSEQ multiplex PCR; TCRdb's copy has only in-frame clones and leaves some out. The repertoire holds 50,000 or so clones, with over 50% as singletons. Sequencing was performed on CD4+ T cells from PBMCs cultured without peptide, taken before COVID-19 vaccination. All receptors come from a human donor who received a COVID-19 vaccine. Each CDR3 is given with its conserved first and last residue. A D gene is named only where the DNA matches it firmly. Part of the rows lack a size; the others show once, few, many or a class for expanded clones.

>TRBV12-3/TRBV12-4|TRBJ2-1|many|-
CASSLGSHNEQFF
TGTGCCAGCAGTTTAGGCAGTCACAATGAGCAGTTCTTC
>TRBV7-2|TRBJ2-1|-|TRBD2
CASSPGLGGYNEQFF
TGTGCCAGCAGCCCGGGACTAGGGGGATACAATGAGCAGTTCTTC
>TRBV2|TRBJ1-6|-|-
CASRRGRGYNSPLHF
TGTGCCAGCAGAAGGGGAAGAGGGTATAATTCACCCCTCCACTTT
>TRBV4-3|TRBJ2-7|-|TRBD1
CASSQADGDRRAYEQYF
TGCGCCAGCAGCCAAGCTGACGGGGACAGGAGAGCCTACGAGCAGTACTTC
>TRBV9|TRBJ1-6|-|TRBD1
CASSLSRDRTCSPLHF
TGTGCCAGCAGTCTGAGCCGGGACAGGACGTGTTCACCCCTCCACTTT
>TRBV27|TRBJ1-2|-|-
CASSFGENYGYTF
TGTGCCAGCAGTTTCGGTGAGAACTATGGCTACACCTTC
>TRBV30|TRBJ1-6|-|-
CAWSNRNSPLHF
TGTGCCTGGAGTAATCGAAATTCACCCCTCCACTTT
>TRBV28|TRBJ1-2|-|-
CASSLEFYGYTF
TGTGCCAGCAGTTTAGAATTCTATGGCTACACCTTC
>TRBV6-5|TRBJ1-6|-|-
CASSYAGDNSPLHF
TGTGCCAGCAGTTACGCAGGGGATAATTCACCCCTCCACTTT
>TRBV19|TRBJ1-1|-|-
CASSISLNTEAFF
TGTGCCAGTAGTATCAGCCTAAACACTGAAGCTTTCTTT
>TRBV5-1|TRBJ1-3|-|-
CASSPGSSGNTIYF
TGCGCCAGCAGCCCCGGGTCCTCTGGAAACACCATATATTTT
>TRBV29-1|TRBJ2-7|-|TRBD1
CSVVDRGQHEQYF
TGCAGCGTTGTGGACAGGGGGCAACACGAGCAGTACTTC
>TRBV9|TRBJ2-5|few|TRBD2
CASSVAGGPVETQYF
TGTGCCAGCAGCGTAGCGGGGGGGCCAGTAGAGACCCAGTACTTC
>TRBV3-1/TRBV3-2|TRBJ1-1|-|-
CASSQVATATEAFF
TGTGCCAGCAGCCAAGTCGCCACTGCCACTGAAGCTTTCTTT
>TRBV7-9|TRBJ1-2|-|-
CASSLDAGEGGYTF
TGTGCCAGCAGCTTAGATGCCGGGGAAGGAGGCTACACCTTC
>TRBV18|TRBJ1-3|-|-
CASSPSGETKPGNTIYF
TGTGCCAGCTCACCTTCGGGCGAGACTAAACCTGGAAACACCATATATTTT
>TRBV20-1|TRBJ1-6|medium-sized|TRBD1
CSASIMDRREAPLHF
TGCAGTGCTAGTATTATGGACAGGAGAGAAGCACCCCTCCACTTT
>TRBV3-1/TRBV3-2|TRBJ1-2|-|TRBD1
CASRQGYGGYTF
TGTGCCAGCAGACAGGGGTATGGAGGCTACACCTTC
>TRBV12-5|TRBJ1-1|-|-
CASGLPRDPWGFF
TGTGCTAGTGGGCTACCTAGGGACCCCTGGGGTTTCTTT